The rows below give T cell receptor beta chains drawn from one sample of a study of a mutant IDH1 vaccine in newly diagnosed glioma. Generated by immunoSEQ multiplex PCR, the TCRdb table keeps only in-frame clones and is missing some. The sample contains about 41,000 clones, around 76% of which appear only once. No antigen has been assigned to these receptors. The sequencing here drew on PBMCs, taken from a glioma patient whose treatment included an IDH1 peptide vaccine. The receptors stem from a woman in her thirties or forties with glioma. Some clones in this sample may be carry-over from other donors' samples. Each CDR3 is given with its conserved first and last residue. Each record gives: CDR3 protein, J gene, V gene.

CDR3: CASSESGVYGYTF; J: TRBJ1-2; V: TRBV6-4
CDR3: CASSTPGRAQETQYF; J: TRBJ2-5; V: TRBV28
CDR3: CASSPGQMNTEAFF; J: TRBJ1-1; V: TRBV7-2
CDR3: CASRREVYGYTF; J: TRBJ1-2; V: TRBV2
CDR3: CASSLPGQGPVGETQYF; J: TRBJ2-5; V: TRBV9
CDR3: CASLAAGWETQYF; J: TRBJ2-5; V: TRBV2
CDR3: CASSLRRGRTDTEAFF; J: TRBJ1-1; V: TRBV14
CDR3: CASSLQGNTEAFF; J: TRBJ1-1; V: TRBV28
CDR3: CATSEKPTGPDNSPLHF; J: TRBJ1-6; V: TRBV15
CDR3: CASKGTENQPQHF; J: TRBJ1-5; V: TRBV6-6
CDR3: CASSTRQGFSYEQYF; J: TRBJ2-7; V: TRBV28
CDR3: CASGARLNEQFF; J: TRBJ2-1; V: TRBV27
CDR3: CASRFRAAYEQYF; J: TRBJ2-7; V: TRBV2
CDR3: CATAAMSGTQYF; J: TRBJ2-5; V: TRBV10-1
CDR3: CSVELGLYGYTF; J: TRBJ1-2; V: TRBV29-1
CDR3: CASSEQSYGYTF; J: TRBJ1-2; V: TRBV2
CDR3: CASRQGGGGYTF; J: TRBJ1-2; V: TRBV28
CDR3: CASNIYPASSGANVLTF; J: TRBJ2-6; V: TRBV9
CDR3: CAWDRGEGHEQYF; J: TRBJ2-7; V: TRBV30
CDR3: CASSLLDSSSGELFF; J: TRBJ2-2; V: TRBV5-5
CDR3: CASSYARGGYGYTF; J: TRBJ1-2; V: TRBV6-5
CDR3: CASSLEAGSHEQYF; J: TRBJ2-7; V: TRBV6-1
CDR3: CASSIGVGRAANEQYF; J: TRBJ2-7; V: TRBV19
CDR3: CASSKQGIHGYTF; J: TRBJ1-2; V: TRBV5-1
CDR3: CASSISLAGYTDTQYF; J: TRBJ2-3; V: TRBV19
CDR3: CASSLSWRRGRGLQETQYF; J: TRBJ2-5; V: TRBV27
CDR3: CASSQRPNTEAFF; J: TRBJ1-1; V: TRBV7-2
CDR3: CASSPGTGGTNQPQHF; J: TRBJ1-5; V: TRBV5-1
CDR3: CASSEGTGPGTGELFF; J: TRBJ2-2; V: TRBV6-1
CDR3: CASSLRGDTDTQYF; J: TRBJ2-3; V: TRBV5-5
CDR3: CASTLAPGLYEQYF; J: TRBJ2-7; V: TRBV5-4
CDR3: CASSQYFGATGELFF; J: TRBJ2-2; V: TRBV14
CDR3: CASSGETGVCEQYF; J: TRBJ2-7; V: TRBV2
CDR3: CASSPPGNQPQHF; J: TRBJ1-5; V: TRBV6-5
CDR3: CASSSGGSTDTQYF; J: TRBJ2-3; V: TRBV7-2
CDR3: CASRPLGGSTGELFF; J: TRBJ2-2; V: TRBV4-1